A single sample gave rise to the 26 T cell receptor beta chains below, sequenced in a study of shared clonotypes between healthy human individuals. The method was immunoSEQ multiplex PCR; TCRdb's version includes in-frame clones alone and lacks a portion of them. The sample lists roughly 2.2 million clones; approximately 95% were seen once. The sequencing input was naive CD4+ T cells from PBMCs. Stated subset: CD45RA+ positively selected. The receptors originated from a man aged 18 to 30 in good health. Some clones in this sample may be carry-over from other donors' samples.

This clone appeared once. This sequence joins TRBV5-1 and TRBJ1-3; a possible D gene is TRBD1 (5 bases). V lost 5 bases and J 4 bases, leaving 13 bases between the germline ends. Germline V CDR1 and CDR2: SGHRS, YFSETQ. The CDR3 length is 14 residues. As DNA, the CDR3 is TGCGCCAGCAGGCCGGGACGGGACGGAAACACCATATATTTT. Translation gives CASRPGRDGNTIYF. The complete variable domain, with remaining parts taken from reference TRBV5-1 and TRBJ1-3, reads KAGVTQTPRYLIKTRGQQVTLSCSPISGHRSVSWYQQTPGQGLQFLFEYFSETQRNKGNFPGRFSGRQFSNSRSEMNVSTLELGDSALYLCASRPGRDGNTIYFGEGSWLTVV.

V and J are TRBV18 and TRBJ2-1; either TRBD1 or TRBD2 may fit D (5 bases each). This CDR3 spans 15 amino acids. V was trimmed by 4 bases and J by 4 bases, leaving 14 bases between them. Germline V gene sequence: CDR1 KGHSH, CDR2 LQKENI. Written as DNA, the CDR3 is TGTGCCAGCTCACTGGGGGTCTCGAGTTACAATGAGCAGTTCTTC. It specifies CASSLGVSSYNEQFF. Together with reference TRBV18 and TRBJ2-1, the CDR3 gives the full variable domain: NAGVMQNPRHLVRRRGQEARLRCSPMKGHSHVYWYRQLPEEGLKFMVYLQKENIIDESGMPKERFSAEFPKEGPSILRIQQVVRGDSAAYFCASSLGVSSYNEQFFGPGTRLTVL.

The chain employs TRBV28 and TRBJ1-3; no clear D gene. CDR3 length: 13 residues. Trimming removed 2 bases from V and 4 bases from J, with 6 bases in between. The germline V gene encodes CDR1 MDHEN and CDR2 SYDVKM. The CDR3 region has the DNA TGTGCCAGCAGTTTACTGAGGGGAAACACCATATATTTT. Translation gives CASSLLRGNTIYF.

The V call is TRBV15, the J call TRBJ2-7; 12 bases fit TRBD2. Germline-derived CDR1 and CDR2 are LNHNV and YYDKDF (reference sequence). The CDR3 contains 17 residues. J lost 0 bases, V lost 2 bases, and 5 bases had no gene match. The CDR3 region is CATSRKRTSGASYEQYF. CDR3 coding DNA: TGTGCCACCAGCAGAAAACGGACTAGCGGGGCCTCCTACGAGCAGTACTTC.

V usage is TRBV5-1 and J usage is TRBJ2-2; D is possibly TRBD2 (5 bases). The CDR3 loop spans 14 amino acids. Germline CDR1 reads SGHRS; CDR2 reads YFSETQ. V was trimmed by 4 bases and J by 0 bases, leaving 7 bases between them. The CDR3 loop is CASSQRPNTGELFF. The CDR3, as DNA: TGCGCCAGCAGCCAGCGGCCGAACACCGGGGAGCTGTTTTTT.

Worth noting for this clone: Other DNA sequences in this specimen translate into the identical CDR3. The chain employs TRBV7-3 and TRBJ2-6; no clear D gene. The germline V gene encodes CDR1 SGHTA and CDR2 FQGTGA. The V and J ends lost 0 bases and 0 bases respectively, with 3 bases between them. The CDR3 spans 15 residues. The CDR3 spells CASSLTSSGANVLTF. CDR3 bases: TGTGCCAGCAGCTTAACTAGCTCTGGGGCCAACGTCCTGACTTTC.

The chain has TRBV5-1 and TRBJ1-1, with 8 bases identical to TRBD1. Germline CDR1 is SGHRS and CDR2 is YFSETQ. V lost 4 bases, J lost 4 bases, and 12 bases stayed unmatched. The CDR3 is 16 amino acids. The CDR3 nucleotides read TGCGCCAGCAGCCCGGTAAATCAGGGGGCCAGCACTGAAGCTTTCTTT. Its translation is CASSPVNQGASTEAFF. The full variable domain, completed using reference TRBV5-1 and TRBJ1-1, is KAGVTQTPRYLIKTRGQQVTLSCSPISGHRSVSWYQQTPGQGLQFLFEYFSETQRNKGNFPGRFSGRQFSNSRSEMNVSTLELGDSALYLCASSPVNQGASTEAFFGQGTRLTVV.

The chain combines TRBV4-1 with TRBJ1-4, with a possible D match to TRBD1 (6 bases). Germline V gives CDR1 MGHRA, CDR2 YSYEKL. This CDR3 is built from 17 residues. Trimming left V 1 base short and J 7 bases short, with 19 bases between. The CDR3, as DNA: TGCGCCAGCAGCCAAGGCAGGGGAGGGGGTTTCGGTGAAAAACTGTTTTTT. Translation gives CASSQGRGGGFGEKLFF.

V is TRBV11-2 and J is TRBJ2-1; no reliable D call. The CDR3 has 15 amino acids. In germline, CDR1 is SGHAT, CDR2 FQNNGV. Trimming removed 0 bases from V and 4 bases from J, with 10 bases in between. The CDR3 protein is CASSLEGSRYNEQFF. CDR3 coding DNA: TGTGCCAGCAGCTTAGAAGGTAGTCGTTACAATGAGCAGTTCTTC.

The chain joins TRBV6-1 to TRBJ1-5, with 8 nucleotides matching TRBD1. The ends lost 3 bases at V and 2 bases at J; junction bases unmatched: 0. CDR1 MNHNS and CDR2 SASEGT come from the germline V gene. CDR3 length equals 14 residues. The CDR3 here is CASSEDRGNQPQHF. CDR3 coding DNA: TGTGCCAGCAGTGAGGACAGGGGCAATCAGCCCCAGCATTTT.

The chain uses TRBV5-1 and TRBJ1-6; TRBD1 might be the D (5 bases). The CDR3 is 18 residues long. Trimming left V 2 bases short and J 0 bases short, with 15 bases between. Germline V gene data show CDR1 as SGHRS and CDR2 as YFSETQ. The CDR3 DNA is TGCGCCAGCAGCTTATTTGGGACGACCAGCTCCTATAATTCACCCCTCCACTTT. This codes for CASSLFGTTSSYNSPLHF.

The CDR3 loop reads CASSLEAGDSPLHF. The CDR3, as DNA: TGCGCCAGCAGCTTGGAAGCAGGGGATTCACCCCTCCACTTT. The gene calls are TRBV5-1 and TRBJ1-6, with D possibly TRBD1 on 6 matching bases. The CDR3 contains 14 residues. V dropped 0 bases and J dropped 8 bases, with 9 bases sitting between them. CDR1 and CDR2 from the germline V gene are SGHRS and YFSETQ. Full variable domain (outside the CDR3, taken from reference TRBV5-1 and TRBJ1-6): KAGVTQTPRYLIKTRGQQVTLSCSPISGHRSVSWYQQTPGQGLQFLFEYFSETQRNKGNFPGRFSGRQFSNSRSEMNVSTLELGDSALYLCASSLEAGDSPLHFGNGTRLTVT.

This chain connects TRBV19 to TRBJ2-3, with 8 bases identical to TRBD2. Unmatched junction bases numbered 14, after V lost 8 bases and J lost 4 bases. Germline V CDR1 and CDR2: LNHDA, SQIVND (reference sequence). The CDR3 is 16 amino acids. CDR3 in amino acids: CASSPREAVGADTQYF. CDR3 DNA: TGTGCCAGTTCTCCGCGGGAGGCCGTAGGCGCAGATACGCAGTATTTT.

V usage is TRBV18 and J usage is TRBJ2-1, with 11 bases that match TRBD2. The length of the CDR3 is 15 residues. Germline V CDR1 and CDR2: KGHSH, LQKENI. Germline trimming cut 5 bases from V and 3 bases from J; bases unmatched to any gene: 3. The CDR3 DNA is TGTGCCAGCTCATTAGCGGGAGGGCTCTACAATGAGCAGTTCTTC. This gives the protein CASSLAGGLYNEQFF.

V gene TRBV5-1 combines with J gene TRBJ1-1, with 9 bases matching TRBD1. Germline CDR1 is SGHRS and CDR2 is YFSETQ. The CDR3 covers 15 residues. Trimming at V came to 2 bases and at J to 3 bases, leaving 5 bases not matched to a gene. The CDR3 region has the DNA TGCGCCAGCAGCTTACTACGGACAGGGGACACTGAAGCTTTCTTT. Protein product: CASSLLRTGDTEAFF.

V gene TRBV29-1 combines with J gene TRBJ2-7; 8 bases are a match to TRBD2. V lost 4 bases and J lost 7; bases outside the gene matches: 9. Germline values: CDR1 SQVTM, CDR2 ANQGSEA. The CDR3 spans 13 residues. This chain's CDR3 is CSVGGGTSREQYF. DNA of the CDR3: TGCAGCGTTGGCGGGGGGACCTCTCGGGAGCAGTACTTC.

V is TRBV19 and J is TRBJ1-2; a possible D gene is TRBD1 (6 bases). V lost 5 bases to trimming and J lost 7 bases, with 20 bases between them. The CDR3 is made up of 15 amino acids. CDR1 and CDR2 (germline): LNHDA, SQIVND (reference sequence). DNA of the CDR3: TGTGCCAGTAGTTTATCCGACAGGACCTCTGGTGGCTACACCTTC. This codes for CASSLSDRTSGGYTF.

V usage is TRBV6-1 and J usage is TRBJ2-4; D remains unclear. The germline V and J ends were trimmed by 2 bases and 7 bases, with 12 bases remaining between them. The CDR3 is 14 amino acids. Germline CDR1 reads MNHNS; CDR2 reads SASEGT. The CDR3 sequence is CASSEQVRLNIQYF. The CDR3 DNA reads TGTGCCAGCAGTGAACAGGTCAGGCTTAACATTCAGTACTTC.

This rearrangement joins TRBV18 to TRBJ1-1; no reliable D call. V lost 3 bases and J lost 1, with 9 bases in between. The CDR3 extends over 14 amino acids. Looked up from germline, CDR1 is KGHSH and CDR2 is LQKENI. In nucleotides, the CDR3 is TGTGCCAGCTCACCGTTTCAGTGGAACACTGAAGCTTTCTTT. It specifies CASSPFQWNTEAFF.

The genes are TRBV11-2 and TRBJ1-1; D is uncertain. The germline gives CDR1 SGHAT, CDR2 FQNNGV. This CDR3 region has 15 residues. The germline V and J ends were trimmed by 3 bases and 7 bases, with 18 bases remaining between them. This CDR3 is CASSLFVGASFEAFF. The CDR3 nucleotides read TGTGCCAGCAGCTTGTTTGTGGGCGCCTCATTTGAAGCTTTCTTT.

V usage is TRBV6-6 and J usage is TRBJ1-1; D call uncertain. CDR3 size: 12 residues. Trimming cost V 7 bases and J 1 base, with 7 bases left between them. The V gene's germline CDR1 is MNHNY and CDR2 SVGAGI (reference sequence). The CDR3 loop is CASIDPNTEAFF. DNA for the CDR3: TGTGCCAGCATCGATCCGAACACTGAAGCTTTCTTT.

This clone has just one count. The chain has TRBV10-2 and TRBJ2-7; 11 positions match TRBD1. Germline trimming cut 3 bases from V and 5 bases from J; bases unmatched to any gene: 6. From germline, CDR1 is WSHSY and CDR2 SAAADI. CDR3 length: 15 amino acids. CDR3 coding DNA: TGCGCCAGCAGTGATACAGGACAGGGGGCCCACGAGCAGTACTTC. This encodes CASSDTGQGAHEQYF.

The J gene is TRBJ1-1, the V gene TRBV28; D call uncertain. Germline assignment: CDR1 MDHEN and CDR2 SYDVKM. The CDR3 loop spans 16 amino acids. Trimming stripped 3 bases from V and 6 bases from J, with 20 bases between. CDR3 DNA sequence: TGTGCCAGCAGTTTGGGCGGAAACGCAGGTCACGCTGAAGCTTTCTTT. Translated, it gives CASSLGGNAGHAEAFF.

The chain carries TRBV5-1 and TRBJ2-3; TRBD2 agrees at 7 bases. Germline values: CDR1 SGHRS, CDR2 YFSETQ. V was clipped by 3 bases and J by 4 bases; unmatched bases: 8. The CDR3 is made up of 15 amino acids. Here the CDR3 DNA reads TGCGCCAGCAGCTCTCCTAGCGGTCTGGCAGATACGCAGTATTTT. It translates to CASSSPSGLADTQYF.

With regard to this clone: Other DNA variants within this sample encode the same CDR3. The chain employs TRBV19 and TRBJ2-3; unclear D gene. The germline V gene has CDR1 LNHDA and CDR2 SQIVND (reference sequence). The CDR3 contains 14 residues. Trimming stripped 3 bases from V and 5 bases from J, with 12 bases between. DNA for the CDR3: TGTGCCAGTAGTATTAGGACCCCGGAAGATACGCAGTATTTT. Encoded protein: CASSIRTPEDTQYF.

This clone was seen just once. The J gene is TRBJ2-1, the V gene TRBV19; 9 bases are a match to TRBD2. Germline V CDR1 and CDR2: LNHDA, SQIVND (reference sequence). This CDR3 contains 16 residues. V gave up 4 bases and J gave up 8 bases; unmatched junction bases: 12. The CDR3 DNA reads as TGTGCCAGTAGTACCCAACTAGCGGGTCTCGGATATGAGCAGTTCTTC. Translating gives CASSTQLAGLGYEQFF.